These 19 T cell receptor beta chains share one sample of origin, sequenced in a study of T cells after yellow fever vaccination. TCRdb analysed the 5' RACE reads with MiXCR anew, one entry per CDR3 protein. Of about 340,000 distinct CDR3 sequences listed, under 15% were seen once; the top ten hold 2.5% to 3.5%. The sample in question was CD4+ T cells sorted from PBMCs, obtained 15 days after the yellow fever booster vaccination. The receptors come from a man between 18 and 29 years old who received the YFV17D yellow fever vaccine.

This sequence joins TRBV5-1 and TRBJ2-3; no clear D gene. Trimming stripped 0 bases from V and 0 bases from J, with 5 bases between. CDR3 size: 14 residues. CDR1 SGHRS and CDR2 YFSETQ come from the germline V gene. The CDR3 DNA reads as TGCGCCAGCAGCTTGGATATGAGCACAGATACGCAGTATTTT. It specifies CASSLDMSTDTQYF.

This clonotype has a handful of counts. The chain combines TRBV11-1 with TRBJ2-7, with D unclear. Germline V gene lookup returns CDR1 SGHAT and CDR2 FQDESV (reference sequence). There are 13 residues in the CDR3. V lost 5 bases and J 3 bases, leaving 11 bases between the germline ends. CDR3 sequence: CASSPHEGYEQYF. For the CDR3, the DNA is TGTGCCAGCAGCCCTCATGAAGGCTACGAGCAGTACTTC. Full variable domain (remainder filled in from reference TRBV11-1 and TRBJ2-7): EAEVAQSPRYKITEKSQAVAFWCDPISGHATLYWYRQILGQGPELLVQFQDESVVDDSQLPKDRFSAERLKGVDSTLKIQPAELGDSAMYLCASSPHEGYEQYFGPGTRLTVT.

V usage is TRBV7-9 and J usage is TRBJ2-5; a weak D match, TRBD2 (5 bases). CDR1 and CDR2 from the germline V gene are SEHNR and FQNEAQ (reference sequence). The V end lost 5 bases, the J end lost 2 bases, and 9 bases lay between the germline ends. This CDR3 spans 13 amino acids. The CDR3 DNA reads TGTGCCAGCAGCCCGGGGATGCAAGAGACCCAGTACTTC. Amino acids: CASSPGMQETQYF.

The chain recombines TRBV2 with TRBJ2-3; 7 bases are a match to TRBD1. The CDR3 has 18 amino acids. From germline, CDR1 is SNHLY and CDR2 FYNNEI. Trimming took 1 base from V and 4 from J; bases not matched to a gene: 14. The CDR3, as DNA: TGTGCCAGCAGTGAAGGGGGCGAGGGGGCCGGCGAAGCAGATACGCAGTATTTT. It specifies CASSEGGEGAGEADTQYF. The whole variable domain, remainder taken from reference TRBV2 and TRBJ2-3, is EPEVTQTPSHQVTQMGQEVILRCVPISNHLYFYWYRQILGQKVEFLVSFYNNEISEKSEIFDDQFSVERPDGSNFTLKIRSTKLEDSAMYFCASSEGGEGAGEADTQYFGPGTRLTVL.

This chain links TRBV4-1 with TRBJ1-4; D is unresolved. The germline CDR1 and CDR2 sequences are MGHRA and YSYEKL. This CDR3 is 15 amino acids long. The V and J ends lost 3 bases and 3 bases respectively, with 11 bases between them. CDR3 loop: CASSHGVRSNEKLFF. The DNA of the CDR3 is TGCGCCAGCAGCCATGGAGTGCGTTCTAATGAAAAACTGTTTTTT.

This clonotype was found a few times. The chain employs TRBV28 and TRBJ2-3, with 8 bases matching TRBD2. Germline loops: CDR1 MDHEN, CDR2 SYDVKM. The CDR3 extends over 14 amino acids. J gave up 4 bases and V 6 bases, and 6 bases lay outside the gene matches. The CDR3 sequence is CASRPGGLADTQYF. For the CDR3, the DNA is TGTGCCAGCAGGCCGGGGGGGCTCGCAGATACGCAGTATTTT.

This clonotype was detected a few times. The chain's CDR3 is CASSPTNMGVEQYF. Written as DNA, the CDR3 is TGTGCCAGCAGCCCTACCAACATGGGGGTCGAGCAGTACTTC. The chain combines TRBV7-2 with TRBJ2-7; possibly TRBD1 or TRBD2 for D (5 bases each). CDR1 is SGHTA, CDR2 FQGNSA, per germline. The CDR3 length is 14 residues. Trimming stripped 5 bases from V and 6 bases from J, with 17 bases between. Supplemented by reference TRBV7-2 and TRBJ2-7, the full variable domain reads GAGVSQSPSNKVTEKGKDVELRCDPISGHTALYWYRQSLGQGLEFLIYFQGNSAPDKSGLPSDRFSAERTGGSVSTLTIQRTQQEDSAVYLCASSPTNMGVEQYFGPGTRLTVT.

The chain links TRBV5-4 to TRBJ2-7; D possibly corresponds to TRBD1 (6 bases). The CDR3 is 15 residues long. V was trimmed by 0 bases and J by 3 bases, leaving 13 bases between them. Looked up from germline, CDR1 is SGHNT and CDR2 is YYREEE (reference sequence). The CDR3 sequence is CASSLEGQGFYEQYV. CDR3 nucleotides: TGTGCCAGCAGCTTGGAAGGGCAGGGGTTCTACGAGCAGTACGTC.

This clonotype was detected a few times. The chain combines TRBV15 with TRBJ2-5, with TRBD2 as a possible D gene (5 bases). Trimming took off 2 bases at V and 2 bases at J, with 9 bases between the two ends. Germline CDR1 is LNHNV and CDR2 is YYDKDF (reference sequence). This CDR3 contains 14 residues. In nucleotides, the CDR3 is TGTGCCACCAGCAGAAGGACTTCTCAAGAGACCCAGTACTTC. Amino acids: CATSRRTSQETQYF.

The gene calls are TRBV6-2 or TRBV6-3 and TRBJ2-7; TRBD1 matches at 9 bases. Germline V gene data show CDR1 as MNHEY and CDR2 as SVGEGT. This CDR3 has 14 amino acids. V was clipped by 5 bases and J by 12 bases; unmatched bases: 14. The CDR3 protein is CASSQTLRTGALYV. In DNA form, the CDR3 reads TGTGCCAGCAGTCAAACCCTCCGGACAGGGGCCCTGTACGTC.

This clonotype was seen a handful of times. The chain is built from TRBV7-3 and TRBJ2-7; D could derive from TRBD1 or TRBD2 (5 bases each). The CDR3 covers 13 residues. V shed 0 bases and J shed 6 bases, with 9 bases lying between them. Germline values: CDR1 SGHTA, CDR2 FQGTGA. The CDR3 DNA sequence: TGTGCCAGCAGCTTAACGTCGGGGCGCGAGCAGTACTTC. Translated: CASSLTSGREQYF.

V and J are TRBV5-6 and TRBJ1-2; D is uncertain. The germline gives CDR1 SGHDT, CDR2 YYEEEE. The CDR3 has 13 amino acids. Trimming pared 2 bases from V and 6 bases from J, leaving 11 bases between. The CDR3 coding sequence is TGTGCCAGCAGCTTTGAACGGGAAAATGGCTACACCTTC. Protein: CASSFERENGYTF.

This clonotype was detected a few times. The chain links TRBV11-2 to TRBJ1-2; perhaps TRBD1 as D (6 bases). Looked up from germline, CDR1 is SGHAT and CDR2 is FQNNGV. Trimming took 0 bases from V and 2 from J, leaving 16 bases between them. There are 17 residues in the CDR3. CDR3 DNA sequence: TGTGCCAGCAGCTTAGAGGCAACTACAGGGACCAACTATGGCTACACCTTC. It specifies CASSLEATTGTNYGYTF.

CDR3: CASTEGGAKNIQYF. CDR3 bases: TGTGCCAGCACCGAGGGGGGAGCCAAAAACATTCAGTACTTC. J is TRBJ2-4 and V is TRBV6-2 or TRBV6-3; the D gene could be TRBD1 or TRBD2 (6 bases each). Germline CDR1 MNHEY, CDR2 SVGEGT. The CDR3 totals 14 residues. Trimming removed 7 bases from V and 0 bases from J, with 10 bases in between.

At least ten counts were recorded for this clonotype. The V call is TRBV4-3, the J call TRBJ1-5; D gene ambiguous. Germline CDR1 LGHNA, CDR2 YSLEER. The CDR3 loop spans 17 amino acids. V was pared by 4 bases and J by 1 base, with 17 bases between. The CDR3 sequence is CASSPRDGPKSNQPQHF. The CDR3 DNA follows: TGCGCCAGCAGCCCTAGAGACGGCCCGAAGAGCAATCAGCCCCAGCATTTT.

This clonotype has more than one count but fewer than ten. The rearrangement joins TRBV7-2 to TRBJ2-3, with D uncertain. Trimming removed 6 bases at V and 6 bases at J, with 10 bases between. CDR1 is SGHTA, CDR2 FQGNSA, per germline. There are 12 residues in the CDR3. CDR3 residues: CASSRFKDTQYF. Written as DNA, the CDR3 is TGTGCCAGCAGTCGTTTTAAGGATACGCAGTATTTT.

This chain joins TRBV4-3 and TRBJ1-3; D is undetermined. V lost 1 base to trimming and J lost 1 base, with 11 bases between them. There are 16 residues in the CDR3. The V gene's germline CDR1 is LGHNA and CDR2 YSLEER. The CDR3 here is CASSQGRGVSGNTIYF. CDR3 DNA: TGCGCCAGCAGCCAAGGTAGAGGTGTTTCTGGAAACACCATATATTTT.

The chain joins TRBV18 to TRBJ2-3; 14 positions match TRBD2. The CDR3 contains 18 residues. The V and J ends lost 2 bases and 1 base, in that order; junction bases with no gene match: 5. Germline V gene sequence: CDR1 KGHSH, CDR2 LQKENI. The DNA of the CDR3 is TGTGCCAGCTCACCATCCCGGGGACTAGCGGGGGGCACAGATACGCAGTATTTT. Translated: CASSPSRGLAGGTDTQYF.

This chain links TRBV6-6 with TRBJ2-5, with 7 positions matching TRBD1. The CDR3 runs 13 residues. Unmatched junction bases numbered 5, after V lost 7 bases and J lost 3 bases. Germline CDR1 is MNHNY and CDR2 is SVGAGI (reference sequence). The CDR3 reads CASKMTGKETQYF. The CDR3 nucleotides read TGTGCCAGCAAGATGACAGGGAAAGAGACCCAGTACTTC.